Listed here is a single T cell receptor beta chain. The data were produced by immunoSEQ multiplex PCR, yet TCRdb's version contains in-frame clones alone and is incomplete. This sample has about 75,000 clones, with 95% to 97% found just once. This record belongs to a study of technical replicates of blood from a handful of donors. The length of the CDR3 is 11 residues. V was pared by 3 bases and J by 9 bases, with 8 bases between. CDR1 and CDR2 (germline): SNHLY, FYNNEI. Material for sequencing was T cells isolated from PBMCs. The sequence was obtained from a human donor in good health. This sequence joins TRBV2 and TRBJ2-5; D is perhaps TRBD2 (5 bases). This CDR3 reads CASSDPGAQYF. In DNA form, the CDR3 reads TGTGCCAGCAGTGACCCCGGGGCCCAGTACTTC.